These 15 T cell receptor beta chains share one sample of origin, sequenced in a study of cytomegalovirus exposure and HLA in healthy donors listed by TCRdb under 2017. The library was built by means of the immunoSEQ multiplex PCR assay. Here the immuneACCESS table is served through TCRdb, limited to in-frame sequences with V and J called. Missing clones are a known gap in these copies; in checked studies unresolved V genes cover under half, and the rest lacks a known reason. The sample table holds a few hundred thousand clones, of which about nine tenths were seen once. The ten largest clones represent around 0.8% of the sample. Sequencing was performed on PBMCs. Every receptor here comes from a woman under 30 in good health and CMV-seronegative.

This chain uses TRBV27 with TRBJ2-1, with 14 positions matching TRBD2. This CDR3 comprises 15 residues. From germline, CDR1 is MNHEY and CDR2 SMNVEV (reference sequence). J lost 10 bases, V lost 5 bases, and 7 bases had no gene match. CDR3 sequence: CASSSGTSGRAEQFF. The CDR3 nucleotides are TGTGCCAGCAGTAGCGGGACTAGCGGGAGAGCCGAGCAGTTCTTC.

The chain carries TRBV5-1 and TRBJ2-1, with TRBD2 identical over 13 bases. The CDR3 runs to 17 residues. The V gene end was trimmed by 3 bases and the J gene end by 0 bases; junction bases not matched to a gene: 3. The germline V gene has CDR1 SGHRS and CDR2 YFSETQ. The CDR3 is CASSSGLAGDSYNEQFF. In nucleotides, the CDR3 is TGCGCCAGCAGCTCCGGACTAGCGGGAGACTCCTACAATGAGCAGTTCTTC.

The rearrangement links TRBV6-5 to TRBJ1-5, with D maybe TRBD1 (6 bases). V lost 10 bases to trimming and J lost 2 bases, with 15 bases between them. The CDR3 is made up of 14 amino acids. CDR1 MNHEY and CDR2 SVGAGI come from the germline V gene. The CDR3 spells CATGRGGGNQPQHF. The CDR3 coding sequence is TGTGCCACCGGCAGGGGTGGGGGCAATCAGCCCCAGCATTTT.

The chain joins TRBV4-1 to TRBJ2-5, with D maybe TRBD1 (5 bases). CDR3 length equals 16 residues. V lost 1 base, J lost 3 bases, and 15 bases lay in between. Germline V gives CDR1 MGHRA, CDR2 YSYEKL. Here the CDR3 reads CASSQGRVGQEETQYF. The CDR3 DNA reads TGCGCCAGCAGCCAAGGACGTGTGGGGCAGGAAGAGACCCAGTACTTC.

The chain recombines TRBV5-1 with TRBJ2-2; a possible D gene is TRBD2 (5 bases). Germline CDR1 reads SGHRS; CDR2 reads YFSETQ. V was pared by 1 base and J by 7 bases, with 14 bases between. The CDR3 totals 15 residues. CDR3 region: CASSLFWEYGGELFF. In DNA, the CDR3 is TGCGCCAGCAGCTTGTTTTGGGAGTACGGCGGGGAGCTGTTTTTT.

This chain joins TRBV7-2 and TRBJ2-3; D not certain. Looked up from germline, CDR1 is SGHTA and CDR2 is FQGNSA. Trimming stripped 5 bases from V and 4 bases from J, with 13 bases between. This CDR3 region has 14 residues. CDR3: CASSPRVGSDTQYF. In nucleotides, the CDR3 is TGTGCCAGCAGCCCTCGGGTAGGATCAGATACGCAGTATTTT. The full variable domain, its missing parts supplied by reference TRBV7-2 and TRBJ2-3, is GAGVSQSPSNKVTEKGKDVELRCDPISGHTALYWYRQSLGQGLEFLIYFQGNSAPDKSGLPSDRFSAERTGGSVSTLTIQRTQQEDSAVYLCASSPRVGSDTQYFGPGTRLTVL.

A single count supports this clone. This chain links TRBV5-1 with TRBJ2-1; 12 nucleotides match TRBD2. Germline CDR1 is SGHRS and CDR2 is YFSETQ. The CDR3 has 13 residues. J gave up 4 bases and V 7 bases, and 0 bases lay outside the gene matches. CDR3 amino acids: CASGTSGYNEQFF. CDR3 DNA: TGCGCCAGCGGGACTAGCGGGTACAATGAGCAGTTCTTC.

This chain's CDR3 is CASSPVVLPYNEQFF. CDR3 in DNA: TGTGCCAGCTCACCAGTAGTATTACCATACAATGAGCAGTTCTTC. The rearrangement uses TRBV18 and TRBJ2-1; D not resolved. CDR3 size: 15 residues. Looked up from germline, CDR1 is KGHSH and CDR2 is LQKENI. Trimming pared 2 bases from V and 4 bases from J, leaving 12 bases between. Combining the CDR3 with reference TRBV18 and TRBJ2-1 gives the whole variable domain NAGVMQNPRHLVRRRGQEARLRCSPMKGHSHVYWYRQLPEEGLKFMVYLQKENIIDESGMPKERFSAEFPKEGPSILRIQQVVRGDSAAYFCASSPVVLPYNEQFFGPGTRLTVL.

The chain uses TRBV5-1 and TRBJ2-5; 11 bases match TRBD2. Per the germline V gene, CDR1 is SGHRS and CDR2 is YFSETQ. The CDR3 totals 16 residues. V shed 4 bases and J 2 bases; nucleotides not matched to a gene: 7. CDR3 region: CASSTGGTSGQETQYF. DNA of the CDR3: TGCGCCAGCAGCACGGGGGGGACTAGCGGACAAGAGACCCAGTACTTC.

The gene calls are TRBV7-3 and TRBJ2-4, with a possible D match to TRBD2 (5 bases). Germline CDR1 SGHTA, CDR2 FQGTGA. The CDR3 is 13 residues long. V dropped 5 bases and J dropped 9 bases, with 14 bases sitting between them. CDR3 in DNA: TGTGCCAGCAGCCCGGACCCCCGGGGCATTCAGTACTTC. It translates to CASSPDPRGIQYF.

V gene TRBV2 combines with J gene TRBJ2-1; 12 bases match TRBD1. The CDR3 consists of 15 residues. J gave up 7 bases and V 6 bases, and 7 bases lay outside the gene matches. Germline CDR1 and CDR2: SNHLY and FYNNEI. The CDR3: CASSLGQGARNEQFF. The CDR3, as DNA: TGTGCCAGCAGCCTGGGACAGGGGGCAAGGAATGAGCAGTTCTTC.

The rearrangement links TRBV6-5 to TRBJ1-1, with D possibly TRBD1 on 5 matching bases. From germline, CDR1 is MNHEY and CDR2 SVGAGI. This CDR3 has 13 amino acids. V lost 7 bases and J lost 1, with 10 bases in between. The CDR3, as DNA: TGTGCCAGCATGACAGCCCCGAACACTGAAGCTTTCTTT. Protein: CASMTAPNTEAFF.

The J gene is TRBJ1-2, the V gene TRBV5-4; weak D call: TRBD1 (6 bases). V lost 4 bases to trimming and J lost 6 bases, with 16 bases between them. The CDR3 runs to 14 residues. Germline values: CDR1 SGHNT, CDR2 YYREEE (reference sequence). The CDR3 sequence: CASSPTDSGDGYTF. The CDR3 coding sequence is TGTGCCAGCAGCCCGACGGACAGCGGGGATGGCTACACCTTC.

The chain couples TRBV10-3 to TRBJ1-2; D not resolved. V was shortened by 10 bases and J by 0 bases, with 12 bases between the two germline ends. Germline V CDR1 and CDR2: ENHRY, SYGVKD. The CDR3 contains 13 residues. In DNA, the CDR3 is TGTGCCACTACCGGGGATCCTAACTATGGCTACACCTTC. As protein: CATTGDPNYGYTF.

This clone was recorded once. The chain uses TRBV7-6 and TRBJ2-7; TRBD2 agrees at 7 bases. V shed 5 bases, J shed 7 bases, and the junction held 14 bases outside the gene matches. This CDR3 has 15 residues. From germline, CDR1 is SGHVS and CDR2 FNYEAQ. The CDR3 loop reads CASSGWREGRGEQYF. The CDR3 DNA reads TGTGCCAGCAGCGGCTGGAGGGAGGGCCGGGGTGAGCAGTACTTC. Looking up the rest from reference TRBV7-6 and TRBJ2-7 gives the full variable domain: GAGVSQSPRYKVTKRGQDVALRCDPISGHVSLYWYRQALGQGPEFLTYFNYEAQQDKSGLPNDRFSAERPEGSISTLTIQRTEQRDSAMYRCASSGWREGRGEQYFGPGTRLTVT.